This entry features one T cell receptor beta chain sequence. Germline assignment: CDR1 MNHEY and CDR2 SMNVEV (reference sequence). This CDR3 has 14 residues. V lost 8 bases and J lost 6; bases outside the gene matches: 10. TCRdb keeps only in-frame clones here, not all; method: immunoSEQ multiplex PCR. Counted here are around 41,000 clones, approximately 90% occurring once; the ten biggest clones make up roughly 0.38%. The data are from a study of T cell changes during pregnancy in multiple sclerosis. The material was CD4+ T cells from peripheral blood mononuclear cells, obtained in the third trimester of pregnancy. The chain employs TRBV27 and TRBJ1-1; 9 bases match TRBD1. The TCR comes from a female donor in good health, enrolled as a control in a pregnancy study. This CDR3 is CASVSGTGSAEAFF. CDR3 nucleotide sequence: TGTGCCAGCGTTTCCGGGACAGGGAGCGCTGAAGCTTTCTTT.